Below, one T cell receptor (beta chain) is given with its context. Its antigen specificity is not known. The sample holds no much larger clone one base away, and base qualities are not on file. The record originates from a study of blood T cell repertoires in COVID-19 (dated by TCRdb to the early 2020s). Study-wide context: The collaborator samples originated in the United States, Italy and Spain and spanned the acute and convalescent phases of COVID-19. The material from the prospective study consisted of cDNA or gDNA derived from T cells, B-cell-depleted T cells, or PBMCs. The dataset comprised deeply sampled blood TCRbeta repertoires from subjects exposed to, actively infected with, or recovered from COVID-19. The repertoires were released in a freely available public database intended as a resource for research on the immune response to SARS-CoV-2. The samples were drawn from two sources: the first 160 participants of the ongoing ImmuneRACE study, and 1,200 or so subjects contributed by 6 global collaborators. A de-identified subject ID, COVID-19 status, age in years and sex were almost always included in the sample metadata. Where available, HLA class I and class II types were taken from metadata supplied by the sample provider and were not determined by assay-based typing.

What the research found in general, with its limitations: The amount of clinical and demographic metadata varied by source and participant and was provided uncurated.

Whole blood was collected in K2EDTA tubes by collaborating institutions according to the institutions' own protocols. Collaborator samples were shipped for TCRbeta analysis as frozen whole blood, isolated PBMCs, or DNA extracted from either sample type. TCRbeta CDR3 regions were amplified from genomic DNA by means of the immunoSEQ Assay, a bias-controlled multiplex PCR. The authors' pipeline ran thus. The number of nucleated cells in each sample was estimated from the amplification of reference gene primers within the assay. To quantify the absolute abundance of each unique TCRbeta CDR3 rearrangement, sequence reads were collapsed and filtered. For each sample, productive Simpson clonality was calculated as the square root of Simpson's diversity index across productive rearrangements. Imported from immuneACCESS, the table was reduced by TCRdb to in-frame sequences with V and J called. These copies leave out some clones; in studies compared against another copy, an unresolved V gene accounts for under half, and the cause of the remainder is not known. The D gene and trimming were derived from the DNA, and the V and J assignments and clone size from that table. The sample table lists 150,000 to 200,000 clones, about 80% of them with a count of one. Of the sample, about a tenth is held by the ten largest clones.

Including the terminal cysteine and phenylalanine, the CDR3 comprises 14 residues. The retained sequence is limited to the CDR3, 42 bases, with the frame set at the first base. Trimming costs V 2 bases and J 8 bases, and their ends lie 12 bases apart. CDR1 and CDR2, per the germline V gene (reference sequence), are MNHNY and SVGAGI. The chain links TRBV6-6 with TRBJ1-4; a weak D assignment points to TRBD1 (5 bases agree). The sample comprised peripheral blood. The sequence was obtained from a man in his sixties or seventies with active or convalescent COVID-19. The bases read TGTGCCAGCAGTTACAAGGGGTTAGGCGAAAAACTGTTTTTT. This is translated as CASSYKGLGEKLFF.